This paragraph reports one TCR beta chain. Its specificity is unknown. Trimming took off 5 bases at V and 4 bases at J, with 18 bases between the two ends. The CDR3 is made up of 15 amino acids. CDR1 is SGHVS, CDR2 FNYEAQ, per germline. This table comes from immunoSEQ multiplex PCR, and its TCRdb copy is limited to in-frame clones, with some not included. The data hold tens of thousands of clones, with less than 90% observed a single time. Time point noted: week 35, safety follow-up. Topical imiquimod was applied with each vaccine dose, which held 300 ug of mutant IDH1 20-mer peptide. This specimen belongs to a study of a mutant IDH1 vaccine in newly diagnosed glioma.

The sequences come from PBMCs, collected from a glioma patient whose treatment included an IDH1 peptide vaccine. This chain links TRBV7-6 with TRBJ2-7, with D possibly being TRBD2 (5 bases). The source is a man aged 18-30 years with glioma. CDR3 loop: CASSLSEGFGYEQYF. The CDR3 coding sequence is TGTGCCAGCAGCCTAAGCGAGGGATTCGGGTACGAGCAGTACTTC.